This T cell receptor beta chain came from a study of blood T cell repertoires in COVID-19. Overall study: Acute-phase and convalescent COVID-19 samples originated in the United States, Italy and Spain. From T cells, B-cell-depleted T cells, or PBMCs came the material, which was cDNA or gDNA.

The CDR3 contains 16 residues. Germline-derived CDR1 and CDR2 are ENHRY and SYGVKD. With 4 bases removed from V and 0 bases from J, the gap between germline ends came to 13 bases. In the source study's methods: The assay estimated nucleated cells by amplifying reference gene primers. Method: immunoSEQ multiplex PCR; TCRdb's copy keeps in-frame clones and lacks some. V and J calls and clone size are those listed in that table; D and trimming were worked out from the DNA. The sample yields tens of thousands of clones, 86% seen once. Material for sequencing was peripheral blood. This rearrangement joins TRBV10-3 to TRBJ1-3; D is uncertain. The receptor was isolated from a man in his forties or fifties with active or convalescent COVID-19. CDR3 coding DNA: TGTGCCATCAGTGGAGGCATTACCAGCTCTGGAAACACCATATATTTT. Its protein is CAISGGITSSGNTIYF.